The 31 T cell receptor beta chains reported below all come from one sample, sequenced in a study of cytotoxic CD8 clonotypes in ibrutinib-treated CLL. Clones were read by immunoSEQ multiplex PCR, and TCRdb kept only the in-frame ones, dropping some. The repertoire holds 140,000 to 150,000 clones, with around 76% as singletons. The material was PBMCs, obtained after 24 months of ibrutinib treatment. All receptors come from a human donor with chronic lymphocytic leukemia.

The V and J genes are TRBV4-3 and TRBJ1-2; tentatively, D is TRBD1 (5 bases). V was pared by 1 base and J by 7 bases, with 16 bases between. CDR1 is LGHNA and CDR2 is YSLEER in the germline V gene. The CDR3 runs 15 residues. In DNA form, the CDR3 reads TGCGCCAGCAGCCAAGGGGCAGGGAAGTTCTCTGGCTACACCTTC. Encoded protein: CASSQGAGKFSGYTF.

The chain combines TRBV7-2 with TRBJ2-3; D is unclear. With 5 bases removed from V and 6 bases from J, the gap between germline ends came to 9 bases. Germline values: CDR1 SGHTA, CDR2 FQGNSA. This CDR3 has 12 residues. The CDR3 protein is CASSPRLDTQYF. CDR3 DNA sequence: TGTGCCAGCAGCCCCCGTCTGGATACGCAGTATTTT.

The CDR3 DNA reads TGTGCCATCACCGGGGGGGAATCCTACGAGCAGTACTTC. Translation: CAITGGESYEQYF. The genes are TRBV10-3 and TRBJ2-7; TRBD2 aligns across 8 bases. The CDR3 has 13 residues. The V segment lost 7 bases and the J segment 1 base; nucleotides outside the gene matches: 3. CDR1 is ENHRY, CDR2 SYGVKD, per germline.

The genes are TRBV10-3 and TRBJ1-2; D is possibly TRBD1 (5 bases). V lost 8 bases and J 7 bases, leaving 17 bases between the germline ends. Germline V gives CDR1 ENHRY, CDR2 SYGVKD. The CDR3 runs 13 residues. The DNA for the CDR3 is TGTGCCATCTACGGGGCTGGTCTAGCTGGCTACACCTTC. This sequence encodes CAIYGAGLAGYTF.

The gene calls are TRBV4-2 and TRBJ2-5; weak D call: TRBD2 (6 bases). CDR1 is LGHNA and CDR2 is YNFKEQ in the germline V gene. The CDR3 sequence is 15 residues long. Trimming pared 1 base from V and 1 base from J, leaving 10 bases between. CDR3 DNA: TGTGCCAGCAGCCAAGTGGGGGAGGCCCAAGAGACCCAGTACTTC. It is translated as CASSQVGEAQETQYF.

This rearrangement joins TRBV28 to TRBJ1-2, with a possible D match to TRBD1 (5 bases). Looked up from germline, CDR1 is MDHEN and CDR2 is SYDVKM. This CDR3 has 15 residues. V lost 1 base and J 1 base, leaving 10 bases between the germline ends. The CDR3 here is CASSLSPQVNYGYTF. Here the CDR3 DNA reads TGTGCCAGCAGTTTATCTCCACAGGTTAACTATGGCTACACCTTC.

The chain recombines TRBV27 with TRBJ2-7; D gene unclear. V shed 6 bases and J shed 2 bases, with 17 bases lying between them. The CDR3 consists of 15 residues. Germline CDR1 MNHEY, CDR2 SMNVEV (reference sequence). Here the CDR3 reads CASSPGPTIAYEQYF. The CDR3 nucleotides are TGTGCCAGCAGCCCCGGACCGACGATAGCCTACGAGCAGTACTTC.

V and J are TRBV10-3 and TRBJ2-5, with 7 positions matching TRBD1. The V segment lost 0 bases and the J segment 3 bases; nucleotides outside the gene matches: 1. The CDR3 extends over 14 amino acids. CDR1 and CDR2 (germline): ENHRY, SYGVKD. The DNA of the CDR3 is TGTGCCATCAGTGAGTCGGGACAGAAAGAGACCCAGTACTTC. This codes for CAISESGQKETQYF.

The V and J genes are TRBV11-3 and TRBJ2-7; D possibly corresponds to TRBD2 (5 bases). Trimming removed 1 base at V and 5 bases at J, with 9 bases between. Germline V gene sequence: CDR1 SGHNT, CDR2 YENEEA. This CDR3 has 13 amino acids. The CDR3 region is CASSLGSGNEQYF. The CDR3 DNA is TGTGCCAGCAGCTTAGGGTCGGGAAACGAGCAGTACTTC. Looking up the rest from reference TRBV11-3 and TRBJ2-7 gives the full variable domain: EAGVVQSPRYKIIEKKQPVAFWCNPISGHNTLYWYLQNLGQGPELLIRYENEEAVDDSQLPKDRFSAERLKGVDSTLKIQPAELGDSAVYLCASSLGSGNEQYFGPGTRLTVT.

For the CDR3, the DNA is TGTGCCAGCAGCCCATCCAGGACAGACCTCGGCTACGAGCAGTACTTC. Amino acids: CASSPSRTDLGYEQYF. The V gene is TRBV7-8, the J gene TRBJ2-7; the D gene is possibly TRBD1 (6 bases). Germline CDR1 reads SGHVS; CDR2 reads FQNEAQ. With 5 bases removed from V and 3 bases from J, the gap between germline ends came to 20 bases. The CDR3 sequence is 16 residues long.

The gene calls are TRBV19 and TRBJ2-3, with D perhaps matching TRBD1 (5 bases). Germline loops: CDR1 LNHDA, CDR2 SQIVND (reference sequence). The CDR3 length is 13 residues. The germline V and J ends were trimmed by 6 bases and 2 bases, with 9 bases remaining between them. The CDR3 loop is CASRAGHTDTQYF. CDR3 bases: TGTGCCAGTAGGGCCGGACACACAGATACGCAGTATTTT.

In the case of this clone: Because the CDR3 is missing its conserved closing phenylalanine or tryptophan, this is likely a read error. The DNA is left out, because the CDR3 cannot be placed on it with certainty; the CDR3 is given as TCRdb lists it. The rearrangement uses TRBV5-7 and TRBJ2-7; the table's D call, TRBD2, has no DNA check behind it. TRBV5-7 counts as an open reading frame of uncertain function. A total of 11 residues make up the CDR3, ends included. CDR3 amino acids: CASSLGRERSA.

The chain carries TRBV30 and TRBJ1-6; D unresolved. CDR3 length: 13 amino acids. The V end lost 3 bases, the J end lost 7 bases, and 10 bases lay between the germline ends. Germline CDR1 and CDR2: GTSNPN and SVGIG (reference sequence). The CDR3 here is CAWSPERNSPLHF. CDR3 in DNA: TGTGCCTGGAGCCCGGAGCGGAATTCACCCCTCCACTTT.

This chain uses TRBV18 with TRBJ2-1; a possible D gene is TRBD1 (6 bases). Trimming pared 3 bases from V and 7 bases from J, leaving 7 bases between. In germline, CDR1 is KGHSH, CDR2 LQKENI. The CDR3 is 12 amino acids. For the CDR3, the DNA is TGTGCCAGCTCACCCCAGGGGAATGAGCAGTTCTTC. Protein sequence: CASSPQGNEQFF.

The rearrangement uses TRBV10-3 and TRBJ1-5; no definite D call. Germline V gene data show CDR1 as ENHRY and CDR2 as SYGVKD. The CDR3 spans 15 residues. Trimming pared 0 bases from V and 6 bases from J, leaving 12 bases between. The CDR3 loop is CAISESPGVVQPQHF. The CDR3 coding sequence is TGTGCCATCAGTGAGTCGCCGGGAGTAGTTCAGCCCCAGCATTTT.

V and J are TRBV11-2 and TRBJ2-2; D gene unclear. V was pared by 1 base and J by 4 bases, with 4 bases between. Per germline, CDR1 SGHAT and CDR2 FQNNGV. The CDR3 is made up of 13 amino acids. CDR3 sequence: CASSLGGTGELFF. The CDR3 bases are TGTGCCAGCAGCTTAGGCGGCACCGGGGAGCTGTTTTTT.

This clone occurred once. The V call is TRBV6-4, the J call TRBJ2-3; TRBD2 is a possible D gene (5 bases). Trimming cost V 0 bases and J 1 base, with 17 bases left between them. CDR1 is MRHNA, CDR2 SNTAGT, per germline. The CDR3 loop spans 18 amino acids. CDR3 in amino acids: CASSDSKVGDVGTDTQYF. The CDR3 nucleotides read TGTGCCAGCAGTGACTCGAAAGTCGGGGATGTGGGCACAGATACGCAGTATTTT.

The chain couples TRBV5-6 to TRBJ2-1; TRBD1 matches at 7 bases. This CDR3 region has 16 residues. The germline V gene has CDR1 SGHDT and CDR2 YYEEEE. Trimming at V came to 1 base and at J to 0 bases, leaving 4 bases not matched to a gene. CDR3 residues: CASSLRRDSSYNEQFF. CDR3 DNA sequence: TGTGCCAGCAGCTTGCGTCGGGACAGCTCCTACAATGAGCAGTTCTTC.

This chain connects TRBV5-1 to TRBJ1-1; no firm D call. CDR1 is SGHRS and CDR2 is YFSETQ in the germline V gene. The CDR3 consists of 15 residues. The ends were cut back, 0 bases at V and 2 bases at J, with 11 bases in the middle. CDR3 DNA sequence: TGCGCCAGCAGCTTGGCCCCAGACCCAAACACTGAAGCTTTCTTT. Its protein product is CASSLAPDPNTEAFF.

The chain recombines TRBV30 with TRBJ2-7, with D possibly matching TRBD2 (5 bases). CDR3 length: 16 residues. Germline lookup yields CDR1 GTSNPN and CDR2 SVGIG (reference sequence). Trimming removed 4 bases from V and 2 bases from J, with 21 bases in between. CDR3 sequence reads: CAWTRGQIHKAYEQYF. Here the CDR3 DNA reads TGTGCCTGGACCCGCGGGCAGATCCATAAGGCCTACGAGCAGTACTTC.

This sequence joins TRBV6-5 and TRBJ1-6; D perhaps matches TRBD1 (5 bases). The CDR3 runs to 14 residues. CDR1 is MNHEY, CDR2 SVGAGI, per germline. The chain's CDR3 is CGTRGAVYNSPLHF. The CDR3 DNA sequence: TGTGGCACCCGTGGGGCAGTCTATAATTCACCCCTCCACTTT.

This clone was recorded only once. The chain employs TRBV29-1 and TRBJ2-7; TRBD1 agrees at 8 bases. Germline-derived CDR1 and CDR2 are SQVTM and ANQGSEA. V gave up 6 bases and J gave up 1 base; unmatched junction bases: 5. The CDR3 length is 13 residues. The chain's CDR3 is CSVGTGTSYEQYF. For the CDR3, the DNA is TGCAGCGTCGGGACAGGCACTTCCTACGAGCAGTACTTC.

The CDR3 DNA reads as TGCGCCAGCAGCGCCGACCCAGGGAGACCTAGCACAGATACGCAGTATTTT. Protein product: CASSADPGRPSTDTQYF. The rearrangement joins TRBV5-1 to TRBJ2-3; D may be TRBD1 or TRBD2 (5 bases each). V dropped 4 bases and J dropped 0 bases, with 18 bases sitting between them. The germline V gene encodes CDR1 SGHRS and CDR2 YFSETQ. The CDR3 has 17 amino acids.

CDR3 DNA sequence: TGCGCCAGCAGCCCGACTAGCAGAGGCGGGGAGCTGTTTTTT. Residues: CASSPTSRGGELFF. V is TRBV5-1 and J is TRBJ2-2; TRBD2 matches 7 bases. Germline lookup yields CDR1 SGHRS and CDR2 YFSETQ. The V and J ends lost 4 bases and 7 bases, in that order; junction bases with no gene match: 7. CDR3 length: 14 residues.

This clone has a count of ten or more. The V call is TRBV19, the J call TRBJ2-7; 8 nucleotides agree with TRBD2. CDR1 LNHDA and CDR2 SQIVND come from the germline V gene (reference sequence). This CDR3 contains 14 residues. The ends lost 7 bases at V and 5 bases at J; junction bases unmatched: 10. CDR3 sequence (DNA): TGTGCCAGTATAGGGGGGACTAGTCGCCACGAGCAGTACTTC. Encoded protein: CASIGGTSRHEQYF.

This clone was seen a handful of times. The chain is built from TRBV7-9 and TRBJ1-5; no reliable D call. Per the germline V gene, CDR1 is SEHNR and CDR2 is FQNEAQ (reference sequence). V was cut by 1 base and J by 2 bases, with 9 bases left in between. The CDR3 loop spans 15 amino acids. CDR3 sequence: CASSLGSTRNQPQHF. The DNA of the CDR3 is TGTGCCAGCAGCTTAGGGTCCACACGCAATCAGCCCCAGCATTTT.

The gene calls are TRBV10-1 and TRBJ1-5; TRBD1 matches 7 bases. CDR1 and CDR2 from the germline V gene are WNHNN and SYGVQD (reference sequence). The CDR3 runs 19 residues. V was clipped by 2 bases and J by 1 base; unmatched bases: 14. The CDR3 loop is CASSEPWGQSTGSNQPQHF. The DNA for the CDR3 is TGCGCCAGCAGTGAGCCCTGGGGACAGAGTACTGGAAGCAATCAGCCCCAGCATTTT.

V usage is TRBV6-5 and J usage is TRBJ2-1; 7 bases fit TRBD2. This CDR3 region has 11 residues. Germline V gives CDR1 MNHEY, CDR2 SVGAGI. V was clipped by 4 bases and J by 14 bases; unmatched bases: 5. CDR3 residues: CASSSGLVEFF. In DNA form, the CDR3 reads TGTGCCAGCAGTTCCGGACTAGTGGAGTTCTTC.

V and J are TRBV7-6 and TRBJ2-3; 7 nucleotides line up with TRBD2. Germline CDR1 is SGHVS and CDR2 is FNYEAQ. V was pared by 7 bases and J by 2 bases, with 12 bases of the junction left unmatched. The CDR3 covers 16 residues. CDR3 in amino acids: CASTPGGDYHTDTQYF. The DNA of the CDR3 is TGTGCCAGCACCCCCGGAGGGGACTACCACACAGATACGCAGTATTTT.

The chain joins TRBV30 to TRBJ1-1; no reliable D call. This CDR3 region has 10 residues. Germline V CDR1 and CDR2: GTSNPN, SVGIG (reference sequence). V was shortened by 3 bases and J by 11 bases, with 10 bases between the two germline ends. CDR3: CAWRRGGAFF. The CDR3 region has the DNA TGTGCCTGGAGACGGGGTGGGGCTTTCTTT.

The chain couples TRBV5-1 to TRBJ1-1; D ambiguous. CDR1 and CDR2 from the germline V gene are SGHRS and YFSETQ. With 7 bases removed from V and 5 bases from J, the gap between germline ends came to 15 bases. The CDR3 covers 13 residues. In DNA form, the CDR3 reads TGCGCCAGCCACGGCACTTCGGGGACTGAAGCTTTCTTT. Protein product: CASHGTSGTEAFF.